Following are 10 T cell receptor beta chains from one sample sequenced in a study of CD8+ T cells in alopecia areata. It was cDNA, reverse transcribed from extracted RNA, that served as the sequencing template. Using immunoSEQ multiplex PCR, the repertoire was profiled, and TCRdb retains in-frame clones only, with some absent. This table has 110,000 to 150,000 clones, roughly three fifths appearing once. The material was CD4+ T cells sorted from blood, obtained at week 0. These TCRs come from a human donor with alopecia areata.

A word on this clone: Other DNA sequences in this specimen translate into the identical CDR3. This rearrangement joins TRBV30 to TRBJ1-5; D not certain. Germline V lookup: CDR1 GTSNPN, CDR2 SVGIG (reference sequence). The CDR3 length is 13 residues. V lost 0 bases to trimming and J lost 4 bases, with 7 bases between them. The CDR3 coding sequence is TGTGCCTGGAGTGTTCAGAGAAATCAGCCCCAGCATTTT. Translated, it gives CAWSVQRNQPQHF. Looking up the rest from reference TRBV30 and TRBJ1-5 gives the full variable domain: SQTIHQWPATLVQPVGSPLSLECTVEGTSNPNLYWYRQAAGRGLQLLFYSVGIGQISSEVPQNLSASRPQDRQFILSSKKLLLSDSGFYLCAWSVQRNQPQHFGDGTRLSIL.

This clone has just a few counts. J is TRBJ1-5 and V is TRBV7-2; 11 nucleotides agree with TRBD1. Germline CDR1 and CDR2: SGHTA and FQGNSA. The CDR3 has 18 residues. Trimming took 1 base from V and 0 from J; bases not matched to a gene: 5. CDR3 amino acids: CASSLGTGGIDSNQPQHF. CDR3 nucleotides: TGTGCCAGCAGCTTAGGGACAGGGGGCATAGATAGCAATCAGCCCCAGCATTTT.

This chain links TRBV19 with TRBJ2-2, with unresolved D. Germline V gene data show CDR1 as LNHDA and CDR2 as SQIVND (reference sequence). V was cut by 6 bases and J by 2 bases, with 7 bases left in between. The CDR3 has 13 residues. CDR3 residues: CASSADNTGELFF. CDR3 DNA: TGTGCCAGTAGCGCAGATAACACCGGGGAGCTGTTTTTT.

The chain employs TRBV4-2 and TRBJ2-3; D remains unclear. Germline-derived CDR1 and CDR2 are LGHNA and YNFKEQ. V lost 1 base to trimming and J lost 4 bases, with 15 bases between them. This CDR3 has 16 amino acids. This chain's CDR3 is CASSQGAAGQADTQYF. CDR3 sequence (DNA): TGTGCCAGCAGCCAAGGGGCGGCCGGTCAAGCAGATACGCAGTATTTT.

This clone was picked up a small number of times. This chain connects TRBV19 to TRBJ1-5, with TRBD1 matching over 8 bases. This CDR3 has 18 residues. CDR1 and CDR2 (germline): LNHDA, SQIVND (reference sequence). The trim removed 8 bases at V and 3 bases at J, leaving 18 bases unmatched. The CDR3 here is CASCPGRDRIVDNQPQHF. The CDR3 DNA is TGTGCCAGTTGCCCCGGACGGGACAGGATAGTGGACAATCAGCCCCAGCATTTT. The variable domain in full, completed from reference TRBV19 and TRBJ1-5, reads DGGITQSPKYLFRKEGQNVTLSCEQNLNHDAMYWYRQDPGQGLRLIYYSQIVNDFQKGDIAEGYSVSREKKESFPLTVTSAQKNPTAFYLCASCPGRDRIVDNQPQHFGDGTRLSIL.

The rearrangement joins TRBV5-1 to TRBJ2-7; possible D gene TRBD2, 6 bases. The CDR3 is made up of 15 amino acids. V dropped 0 bases and J dropped 3 bases, with 13 bases sitting between them. Germline CDR1 and CDR2: SGHRS and YFSETQ. Here the CDR3 reads CASSLGARDVYEQYF. The CDR3 DNA follows: TGCGCCAGCAGCTTGGGGGCGCGGGATGTCTACGAGCAGTACTTC.

This chain uses TRBV15 with TRBJ1-2; TRBD1 matches at 11 bases. This CDR3 spans 15 amino acids. J gave up 5 bases and V 1 base, and 3 bases lay outside the gene matches. From germline, CDR1 is LNHNV and CDR2 YYDKDF (reference sequence). The CDR3 DNA sequence: TGTGCCACCAGCAGAGCTGGACAGGGGGCGTATGGCTACACCTTC. It is translated as CATSRAGQGAYGYTF.

This chain joins TRBV18 and TRBJ2-1; 7 positions agree with TRBD2. V trimming: 2 bases; J trimming: 3 bases; junction bases outside the gene matches: 7. Germline V gene data show CDR1 as KGHSH and CDR2 as LQKENI. CDR3 length: 16 residues. CDR3 in amino acids: CASSPVRSGVYNEQFF. The DNA of the CDR3 is TGTGCCAGCTCACCAGTTAGAAGCGGGGTCTACAATGAGCAGTTCTTC.

This clone was observed a single time. The CDR3 DNA reads as TGCGCCAGCAGTCCTCAGGGGACAGGGACCACAGATACGCAGTATTTT. Translated: CASSPQGTGTTDTQYF. The genes are TRBV5-1 and TRBJ2-3, with 9 bases matching TRBD1. CDR1 is SGHRS and CDR2 is YFSETQ in the germline V gene. The V segment lost 5 bases and the J segment 2 bases; nucleotides outside the gene matches: 9. This CDR3 has 16 residues.

The chain recombines TRBV7-2 with TRBJ2-5; weak D call: TRBD1 (6 bases). Between the trimmed V and J ends, which lost 7 bases and 5 bases, there was a span of 8 bases. The CDR3 runs to 11 residues. The V gene's germline CDR1 is SGHTA and CDR2 FQGNSA. In nucleotides, the CDR3 is TGTGCCAGCAAGGGGGTCGAGACCCAGTACTTC. Protein: CASKGVETQYF.